This entry lists 5 T cell receptor beta chains sequenced from one sample in a study of cytomegalovirus exposure and HLA in healthy donors. Both 60 Vbeta primers and 13 Jbeta primers went into the PCR. TCRdb's copy holds only in-frame clones and misses some; the assay was immunoSEQ multiplex PCR. The profile shows 200,000 to 250,000 clones, around 73% of them singletons. The sequencing input was PBMCs. These receptor sequences come from a male donor in good health and CMV-seronegative.

This clone was seen a handful of times. This chain joins TRBV6-6 and TRBJ2-1, with D perhaps matching TRBD2 (6 bases). Germline CDR1 reads MNHNY; CDR2 reads SVGAGI (reference sequence). Between the trimmed V and J ends, which lost 0 bases and 8 bases, there was a span of 14 bases. The CDR3 has 15 amino acids. The CDR3 bases are TGTGCCAGCAGTTACTCTAGCGGCGGAGGAGATGAGCAGTTCTTC. This gives the protein CASSYSSGGGDEQFF.

The chain is built from TRBV6-5 and TRBJ2-2, with 7 bases that match TRBD2. Germline V gene data show CDR1 as MNHEY and CDR2 as SVGAGI. The J segment lost 0 bases and the V segment lost 8 bases, leaving 3 bases of the junction unmatched. The CDR3 length is 14 residues. CDR3 amino acids: CASFREANTGELFF. In DNA form, the CDR3 reads TGTGCCAGCTTCCGGGAGGCGAACACCGGGGAGCTGTTTTTT.

In DNA form, the CDR3 reads TGTGCCAGCAGCTTAGGGGCGATCCAAGAGACCCAGTACTTC. It codes for CASSLGAIQETQYF. This sequence joins TRBV7-8 and TRBJ2-5; D is uncertain. V was cut by 1 base and J by 1 base, with 7 bases left in between. CDR1 SGHVS and CDR2 FQNEAQ come from the germline V gene. The CDR3 has 14 amino acids.

This clone was recorded once. This sequence joins TRBV29-1 and TRBJ2-2; the match to TRBD2 covers 13 bases. Unmatched junction bases numbered 7, after V lost 6 bases and J lost 6 bases. The CDR3 consists of 15 residues. CDR1 SQVTM and CDR2 ANQGSEA come from the germline V gene. The CDR3 loop is CSVREGLAGSGELFF. CDR3 in DNA: TGCAGCGTGCGGGAGGGACTAGCGGGATCCGGGGAGCTGTTTTTT.

This chain's CDR3 is CASLMDRGRETQYF. DNA for the CDR3: TGTGCCAGCTTGATGGACAGGGGGAGGGAGACCCAGTACTTC. The J gene is TRBJ2-5, the V gene TRBV6-1; 10 bases agree with TRBD1. The germline CDR1 and CDR2 sequences are MNHNS and SASEGT. The V segment lost 8 bases and the J segment 5 bases; nucleotides outside the gene matches: 8. The CDR3 has 14 amino acids.